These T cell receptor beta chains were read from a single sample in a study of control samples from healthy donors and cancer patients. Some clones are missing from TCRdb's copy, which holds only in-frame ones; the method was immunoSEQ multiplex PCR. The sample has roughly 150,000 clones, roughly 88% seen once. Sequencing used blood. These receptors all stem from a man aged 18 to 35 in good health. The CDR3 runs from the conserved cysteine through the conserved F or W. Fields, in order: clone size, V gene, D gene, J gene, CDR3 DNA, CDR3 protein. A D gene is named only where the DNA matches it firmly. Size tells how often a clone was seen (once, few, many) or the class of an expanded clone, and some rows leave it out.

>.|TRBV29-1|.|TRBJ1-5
TGCAGCGTTGGTGATGGAGGGCCCTATAGCAATCAGCCCCAGCATTTT
CSVGDGGPYSNQPQHF
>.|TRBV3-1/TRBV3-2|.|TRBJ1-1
TGTGCCAGCAGCCGGCGGAACACTGAAGCTTTCTTT
CASSRRNTEAFF
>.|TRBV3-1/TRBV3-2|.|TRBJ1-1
TGTGCCAGCAGCCAAGGATTGGGGGGGCTGAACACTGAAGCTTTCTTT
CASSQGLGGLNTEAFF
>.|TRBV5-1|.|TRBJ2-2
TGCGCCAGCATACCAGGGCCTTCCACCGGGGAGCTGTTTTTT
CASIPGPSTGELFF
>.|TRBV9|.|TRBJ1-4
TGTGCCAGCAGCGTAGACAGTAATGAAAAACTGTTTTTT
CASSVDSNEKLFF
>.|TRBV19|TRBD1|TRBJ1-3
TGTGCCAGTAGGGCTACCGGGACAGGGTCTTCAGCTGGAAACACCATATATTTT
CASRATGTGSSAGNTIYF
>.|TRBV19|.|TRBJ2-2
TGTGCCAGTAGTATCAGAACAGGGCTAGTTCGTTTCACCGGGGAGCTGTTTTTT
CASSIRTGLVRFTGELFF
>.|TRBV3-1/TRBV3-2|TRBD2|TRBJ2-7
TGTGCCAGCAGCCCGGGCGGGGGGGCCTACGAGCAGTACTTC
CASSPGGGAYEQYF
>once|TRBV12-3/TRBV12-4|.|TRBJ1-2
TGTGCCAGCAGTTTCCCCAGGGCCCTTGGTTACACCTTC
CASSFPRALGYTF
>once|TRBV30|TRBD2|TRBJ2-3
TGTGCCTGGAGTGCAGGGCGGGGGGCGACAGATACGCAGTATTTT
CAWSAGRGATDTQYF
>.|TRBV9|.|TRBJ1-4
TGTGCCAGCAGCAAAGGGGGACTGTTTTTT
CASSKGGLFF
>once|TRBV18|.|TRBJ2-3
TGTGCCAGCTCCCTCGACAGAACAGATACGCAGTATTTT
CASSLDRTDTQYF
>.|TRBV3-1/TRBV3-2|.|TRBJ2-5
TGTGCCAGCAGCCACCCCAGGGGGGGAGAGACCCAGTACTTC
CASSHPRGGETQYF
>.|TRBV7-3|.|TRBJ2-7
TGTGCCAGCAGCTTAGGTGGAAATGGGCGATACGAGCAGTACTTC
CASSLGGNGRYEQYF
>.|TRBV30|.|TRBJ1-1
TGTGCCTGGAGTACAGGACCCCTCCGCCGAGCTTTCTTT
CAWSTGPLRRAFF
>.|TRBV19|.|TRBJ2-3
TGTGCCAGTAGTATAAGGTCAGGGGTTAGCACAGATACGCAGTATTTT
CASSIRSGVSTDTQYF
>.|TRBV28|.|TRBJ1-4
TGTGCCAGCAGCTCTCAGGGCGGAGAAAAACTGTTTTTT
CASSSQGGEKLFF
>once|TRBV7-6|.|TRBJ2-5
TGTGCCAGCAGCTCGTTAGGGGCGGGATTCCAAGAGACCCAGTACTTC
CASSSLGAGFQETQYF
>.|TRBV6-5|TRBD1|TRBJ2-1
TGTGCCAGCAGTATAGACAGGGTGGGTGAGCAGTTCTTC
CASSIDRVGEQFF
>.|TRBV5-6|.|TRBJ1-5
TGTGCCAGCAGCCAAGGGACTGCGAGCAATCAGCCCCAGCATTTT
CASSQGTASNQPQHF
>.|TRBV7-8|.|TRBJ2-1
TGTGCCAGCAGCTTATGGGGGGTAGCCGTCAATGAGCAGTTCTTC
CASSLWGVAVNEQFF
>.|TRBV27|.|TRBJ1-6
TGTGCCAGCAGCCCGAGCGGTTTCGATAATTCACCCCTCCACTTT
CASSPSGFDNSPLHF
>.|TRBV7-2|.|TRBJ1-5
TGTGCCAGCAGCTCTCAGGGGATTAACCAGCCCCAGCATTTT
CASSSQGINQPQHF
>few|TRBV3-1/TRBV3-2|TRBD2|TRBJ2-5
TGTGCCAGCAGGCTACAAACGGGGGGGCGGGAGACCCAGTACTTC
CASRLQTGGRETQYF
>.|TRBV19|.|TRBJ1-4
TGTGCCAGTACCTCGGGACGGTCGTCTGCAACTAATGAAAAACTGTTTTTT
CASTSGRSSATNEKLFF
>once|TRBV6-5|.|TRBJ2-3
TGTGCCACCGTGGATCTGCCCCGCACAGATACGCAGTATTTT
CATVDLPRTDTQYF
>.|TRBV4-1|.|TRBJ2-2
TGCGCCAGCAGCGAACCAACGGGGGAGCTGTTTTTT
CASSEPTGELFF
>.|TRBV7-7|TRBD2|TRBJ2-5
TGTGCTAGCACCGCACTAGCGGGGGGGCCGAAGACCCAGTACTTC
CASTALAGGPKTQYF
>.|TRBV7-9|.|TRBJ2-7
TGTGCCAGCAGCTATAGGGCCTCCTACGAGCAGTACTTC
CASSYRASYEQYF
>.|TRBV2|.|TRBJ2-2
TGTGCCAGCAGTGGTTTGTTAGGGGGAAGAACCGGGGAGCTGTTTTTT
CASSGLLGGRTGELFF
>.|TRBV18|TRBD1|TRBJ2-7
TGTGCCAGCTCACCTGGCCGACAGGGGCACGAGCAGTACTTC
CASSPGRQGHEQYF
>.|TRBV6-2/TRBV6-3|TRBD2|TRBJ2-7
TGTGCCAGCAGTTACGGGACTAGCGCCTACGAGCAGTACTTC
CASSYGTSAYEQYF
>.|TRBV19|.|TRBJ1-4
TGTGCCAGTAAGGAACGACAGCTACCTAATGAAAAACTGTTTTTT
CASKERQLPNEKLFF
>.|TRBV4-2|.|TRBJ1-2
TGTGCCAGCAGCTCTCAGGCCCTCGCAGTTAACTATGGCTACACCTTC
CASSSQALAVNYGYTF
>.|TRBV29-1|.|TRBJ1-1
TGCAGCGTTCGACCCCTTAAGACACAGGGGAACACTGAAGCTTTCTTT
CSVRPLKTQGNTEAFF
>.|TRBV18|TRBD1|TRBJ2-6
TGTGCCAGCTCACCATACTATCCGGGACAGGGCAGAAGGGCCAACGTCCTGACTTTC
CASSPYYPGQGRRANVLTF
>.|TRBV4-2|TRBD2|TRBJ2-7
TGTGCCAGCAGCCAAGATATAGCGGGCCTCTACGAGCAGTACTTC
CASSQDIAGLYEQYF
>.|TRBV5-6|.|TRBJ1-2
TGTGCCAGCAGCACAGTCGATCGGTACTATGGCTACACCTTC
CASSTVDRYYGYTF
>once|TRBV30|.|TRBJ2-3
TGTGCCTGGAGTGAGGGTATCAGCACAGATACGCAGTATTTT
CAWSEGISTDTQYF
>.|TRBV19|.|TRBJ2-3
TGTGCCAGTGCTTACGCAGGGGAGGGGACAGATACGCAGTATTTT
CASAYAGEGTDTQYF
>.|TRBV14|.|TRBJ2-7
TGTGCCAGCAGCCAAGTTGGCAGGGCCTACGAGCAGTACTTC
CASSQVGRAYEQYF
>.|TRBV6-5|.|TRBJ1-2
TGTGCCAGCAGTCCGCAGGATGTCTATGGCTACACCTTC
CASSPQDVYGYTF
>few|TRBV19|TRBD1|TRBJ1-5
TGTGCCAGTAGCCCGACAGGGACTAATCAGCCCCAGCATTTT
CASSPTGTNQPQHF
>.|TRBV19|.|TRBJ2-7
TGTGCCAGTAGTATCTCTTGGGGACAACCCGGCTACGAGCAGTACTTC
CASSISWGQPGYEQYF
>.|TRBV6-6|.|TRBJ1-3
TGTGCCAGCAGTCAAGTCTCTGGAAACACCATATATTTT
CASSQVSGNTIYF
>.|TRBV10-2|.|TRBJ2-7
TGCGCCAGCAGAGGGAGCGGGTCCTACGAGCAGTACTTC
CASRGSGSYEQYF
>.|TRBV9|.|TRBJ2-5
TGTGCCAGCAGCGTAAGCTCCACCTACCAAGAGACCCAGTACTTC
CASSVSSTYQETQYF
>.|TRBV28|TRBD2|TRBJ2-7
TGTGCCAGCAGACCGGCCAGCGGGGGGACCTCCTACGAGCAGTACTTC
CASRPASGGTSYEQYF
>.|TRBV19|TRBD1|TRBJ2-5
TGTGCCAGTAGTATAAGAGGGGGCCGGGAGACCCAGTACTTC
CASSIRGGRETQYF
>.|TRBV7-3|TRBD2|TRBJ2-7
TGTGCCAGCAGCTACAGACTAGCGGGAACCTACGAGCAGTACTTC
CASSYRLAGTYEQYF
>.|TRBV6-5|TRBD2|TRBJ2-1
TGTGCCAGCAGTTACGCGTCCGGACTAGCGGGGTGGGAGCAGTTCTTC
CASSYASGLAGWEQFF
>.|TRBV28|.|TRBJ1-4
TGTGCCAGCAGTTTACGGGGATGGACAACTAATGAAAAACTGTTTTTT
CASSLRGWTTNEKLFF
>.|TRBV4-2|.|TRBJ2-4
TGTGCCAGCAGCCAACCCCTGGACGGCCCCAGGGCAGCCAAAAACATTCAGTACTTC
CASSQPLDGPRAAKNIQYF